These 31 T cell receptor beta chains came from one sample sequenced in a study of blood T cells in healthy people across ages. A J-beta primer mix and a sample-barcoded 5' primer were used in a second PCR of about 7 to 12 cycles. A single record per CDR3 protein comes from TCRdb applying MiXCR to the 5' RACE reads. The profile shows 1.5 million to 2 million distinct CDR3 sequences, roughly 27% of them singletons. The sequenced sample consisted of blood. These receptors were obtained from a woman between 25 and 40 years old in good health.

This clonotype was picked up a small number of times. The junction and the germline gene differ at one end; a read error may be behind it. Here the CDR3 DNA reads TGTACCAGCAGCTTAACGACGGGGGAGACCCAGTACTTC. This translates into CTSSLTTGETQYF. This chain joins TRBV7-3 and TRBJ2-5; maybe TRBD2 (5 bases). The length of the CDR3 is 13 residues. In germline, CDR1 is SGHTA, CDR2 FQGTGA.

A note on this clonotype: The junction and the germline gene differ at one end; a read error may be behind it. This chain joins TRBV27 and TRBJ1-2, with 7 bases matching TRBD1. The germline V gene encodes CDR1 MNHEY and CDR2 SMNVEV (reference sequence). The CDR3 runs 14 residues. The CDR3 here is CASSSTGDYYGYTF. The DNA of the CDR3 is TGTGCCAGCAGTTCAACAGGGGACTACTACGGCTACACCTTC.

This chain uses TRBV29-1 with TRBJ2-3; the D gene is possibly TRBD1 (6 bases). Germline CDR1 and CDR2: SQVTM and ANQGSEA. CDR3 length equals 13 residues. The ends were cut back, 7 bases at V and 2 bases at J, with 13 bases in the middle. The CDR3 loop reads CSAHDRFTDTQYF. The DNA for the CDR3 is TGCAGCGCTCATGACAGGTTCACAGATACGCAGTATTTT.

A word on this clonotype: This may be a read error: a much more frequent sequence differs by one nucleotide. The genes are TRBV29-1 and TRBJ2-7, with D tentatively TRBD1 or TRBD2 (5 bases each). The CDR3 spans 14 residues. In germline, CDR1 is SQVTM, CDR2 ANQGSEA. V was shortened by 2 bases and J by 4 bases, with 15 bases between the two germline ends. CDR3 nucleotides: TGCAGCGTTGAATACCGGGACCACTGGTACGAGCAGTACTTC. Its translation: CSVEYRDHWYEQYF.

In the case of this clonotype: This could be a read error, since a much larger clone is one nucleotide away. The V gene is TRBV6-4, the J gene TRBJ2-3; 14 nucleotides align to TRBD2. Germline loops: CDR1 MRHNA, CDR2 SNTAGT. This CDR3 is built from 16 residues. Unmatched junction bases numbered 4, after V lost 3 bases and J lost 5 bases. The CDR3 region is CASSESGTSGGDTQYF. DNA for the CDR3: TGTGCCAGCAGTGAATCTGGGACTAGCGGGGGAGATACGCAGTATTTT.

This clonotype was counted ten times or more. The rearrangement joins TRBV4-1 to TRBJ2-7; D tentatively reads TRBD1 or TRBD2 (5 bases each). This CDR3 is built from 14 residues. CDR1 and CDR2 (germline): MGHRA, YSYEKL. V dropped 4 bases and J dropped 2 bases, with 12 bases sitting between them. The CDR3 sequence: CASSPLVGAYEQYF. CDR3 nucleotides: TGCGCCAGCAGCCCCCTCGTGGGGGCCTACGAGCAGTACTTC.

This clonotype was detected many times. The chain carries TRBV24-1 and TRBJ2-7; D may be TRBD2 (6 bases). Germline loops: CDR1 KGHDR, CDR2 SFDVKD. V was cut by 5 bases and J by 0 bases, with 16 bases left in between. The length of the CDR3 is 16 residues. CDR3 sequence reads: CATSVPVRGGSYEQYF. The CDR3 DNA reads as TGTGCCACCAGTGTTCCAGTCCGGGGAGGCTCCTACGAGCAGTACTTC.

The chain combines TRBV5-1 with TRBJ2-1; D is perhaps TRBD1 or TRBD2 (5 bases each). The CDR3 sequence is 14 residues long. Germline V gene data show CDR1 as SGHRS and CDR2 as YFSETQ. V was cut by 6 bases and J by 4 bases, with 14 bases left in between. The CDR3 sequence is CASKEGSLYNEQFF. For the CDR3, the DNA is TGCGCCAGCAAAGAGGGGAGTCTTTACAATGAGCAGTTCTTC.

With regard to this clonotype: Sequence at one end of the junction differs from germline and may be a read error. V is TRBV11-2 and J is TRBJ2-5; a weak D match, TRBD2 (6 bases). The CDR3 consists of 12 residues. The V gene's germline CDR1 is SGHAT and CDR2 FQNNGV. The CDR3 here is CASSRTGEIQYF. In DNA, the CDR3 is TGTGCCAGCAGCAGAACGGGGGAGATCCAGTACTTC.

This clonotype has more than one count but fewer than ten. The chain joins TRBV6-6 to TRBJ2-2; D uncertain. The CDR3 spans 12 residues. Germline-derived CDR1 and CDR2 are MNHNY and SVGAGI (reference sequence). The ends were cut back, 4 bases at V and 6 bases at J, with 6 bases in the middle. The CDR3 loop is CASSWTSGELFF. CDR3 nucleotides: TGTGCCAGCAGTTGGACCTCCGGGGAGCTGTTTTTT.

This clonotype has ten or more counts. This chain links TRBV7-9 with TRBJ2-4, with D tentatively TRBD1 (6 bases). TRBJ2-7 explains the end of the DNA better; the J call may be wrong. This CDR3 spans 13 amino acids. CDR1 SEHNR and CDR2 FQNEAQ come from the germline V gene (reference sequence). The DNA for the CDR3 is TGTGCCAGCAGCCTGGACAGTTTCTCCGAGCAGTACTTC. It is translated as CASSLDSFSEQYF.

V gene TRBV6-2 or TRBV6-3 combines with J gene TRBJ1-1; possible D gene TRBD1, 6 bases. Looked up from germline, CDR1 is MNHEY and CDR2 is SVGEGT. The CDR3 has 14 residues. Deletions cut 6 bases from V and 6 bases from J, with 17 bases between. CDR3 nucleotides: TGTGCCAGCAGGGAGGCCACAGGGTACCCTGAAGCTTTCTTT. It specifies CASREATGYPEAFF.

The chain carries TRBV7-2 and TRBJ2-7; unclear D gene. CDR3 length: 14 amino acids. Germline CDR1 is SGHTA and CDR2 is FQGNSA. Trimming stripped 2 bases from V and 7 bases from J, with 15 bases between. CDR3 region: CASSLWYPGDEQYF. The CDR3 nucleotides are TGTGCCAGCAGCTTATGGTATCCGGGCGATGAGCAGTACTTC.

The DNA for the CDR3 is TGTGCCAGCAGCTTACTACAGGGTGGCTATGGCTACACCTTC. This codes for CASSLLQGGYGYTF. The J gene is TRBJ1-2, the V gene TRBV11-2, with a tentative D call TRBD1 (6 bases). Trimming left V 2 bases short and J 4 bases short, with 11 bases between. Germline V gene lookup returns CDR1 SGHAT and CDR2 FQNNGV. The CDR3 has 14 amino acids.

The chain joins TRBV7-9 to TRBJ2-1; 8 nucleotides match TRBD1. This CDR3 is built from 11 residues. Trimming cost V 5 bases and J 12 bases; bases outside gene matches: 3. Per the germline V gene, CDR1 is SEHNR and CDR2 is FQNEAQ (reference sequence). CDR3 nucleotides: TGTGCCAGCAGCCCTGGGACAGGGCAGTTCTTC. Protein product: CASSPGTGQFF. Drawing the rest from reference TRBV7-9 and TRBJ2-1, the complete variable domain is DTGVSQNPRHKITKRGQNVTFRCDPISEHNRLYWYRQTLGQGPEFLTYFQNEAQLEKSRLLSDRFSAERPKGSFSTLEIQRTEQGDSAMYLCASSPGTGQFFGPGTRLTVL.

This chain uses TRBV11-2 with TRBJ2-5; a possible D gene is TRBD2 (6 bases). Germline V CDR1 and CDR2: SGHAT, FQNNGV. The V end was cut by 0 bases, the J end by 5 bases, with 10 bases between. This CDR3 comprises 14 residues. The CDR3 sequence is CASSLEAGMETQYF. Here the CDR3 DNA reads TGTGCCAGCAGCTTAGAGGCGGGAATGGAGACCCAGTACTTC.

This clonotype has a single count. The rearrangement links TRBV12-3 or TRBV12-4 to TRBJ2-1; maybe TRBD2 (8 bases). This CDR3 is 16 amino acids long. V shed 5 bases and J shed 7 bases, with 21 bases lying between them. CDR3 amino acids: CASSQSGGLVWNEQFF. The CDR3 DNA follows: TGTGCCAGCAGTCAATCAGGGGGACTAGTGTGGAATGAGCAGTTCTTC.

CDR3 residues: CASSHLTGATYEQYF. The CDR3 DNA reads as TGTGCCAGCAGCCACCTGACAGGGGCAACCTACGAGCAGTACTTC. The V call is TRBV11-2, the J call TRBJ2-7; 8 bases agree with TRBD1. Trimming removed 5 bases from V and 2 bases from J; junction bases left unmatched: 8. Germline loops: CDR1 SGHAT, CDR2 FQNNGV. There are 15 residues in the CDR3.

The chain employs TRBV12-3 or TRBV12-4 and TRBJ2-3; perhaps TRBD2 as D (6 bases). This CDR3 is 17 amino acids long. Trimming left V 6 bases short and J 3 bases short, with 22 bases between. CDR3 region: CASRAGVGGQSTDTQYF. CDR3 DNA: TGTGCCAGCAGGGCCGGAGTGGGGGGTCAGTCTACAGATACGCAGTATTTT.

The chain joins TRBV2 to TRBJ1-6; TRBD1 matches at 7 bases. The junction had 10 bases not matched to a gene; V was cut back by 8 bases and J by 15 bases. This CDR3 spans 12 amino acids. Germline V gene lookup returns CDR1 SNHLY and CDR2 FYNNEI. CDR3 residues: CASGGDSFLLHF. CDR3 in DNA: TGTGCCAGCGGGGGGGACAGCTTCCTCCTCCACTTT.

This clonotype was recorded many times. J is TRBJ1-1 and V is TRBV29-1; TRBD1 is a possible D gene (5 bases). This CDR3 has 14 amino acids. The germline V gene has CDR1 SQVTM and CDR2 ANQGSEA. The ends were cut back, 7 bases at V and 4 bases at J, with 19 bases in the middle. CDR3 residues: CSAKARATVTEAFF. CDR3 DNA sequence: TGCAGCGCAAAAGCCAGGGCGACCGTCACTGAAGCTTTCTTT.

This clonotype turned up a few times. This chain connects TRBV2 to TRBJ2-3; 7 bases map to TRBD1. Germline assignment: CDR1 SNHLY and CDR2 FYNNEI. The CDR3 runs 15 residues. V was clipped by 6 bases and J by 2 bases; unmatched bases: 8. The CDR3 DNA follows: TGTGCCAGCAGCGGCCCCGGGACAGCCACAGATACGCAGTATTTT. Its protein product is CASSGPGTATDTQYF.

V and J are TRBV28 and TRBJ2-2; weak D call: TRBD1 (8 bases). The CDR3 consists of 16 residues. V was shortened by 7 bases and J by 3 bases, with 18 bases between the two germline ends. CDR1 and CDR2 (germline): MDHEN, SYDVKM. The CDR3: CASTLGGTGHTGELFF. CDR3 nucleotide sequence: TGTGCCAGCACCCTCGGGGGGACAGGTCACACCGGGGAGCTGTTTTTT.

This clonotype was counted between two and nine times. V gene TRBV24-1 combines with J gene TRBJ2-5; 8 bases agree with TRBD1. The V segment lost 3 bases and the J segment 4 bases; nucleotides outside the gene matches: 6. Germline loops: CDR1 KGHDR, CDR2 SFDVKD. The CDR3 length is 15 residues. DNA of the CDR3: TGTGCCACCAGTGATGCGGACAGGGTAGGAGAGACCCAGTACTTC. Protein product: CATSDADRVGETQYF.

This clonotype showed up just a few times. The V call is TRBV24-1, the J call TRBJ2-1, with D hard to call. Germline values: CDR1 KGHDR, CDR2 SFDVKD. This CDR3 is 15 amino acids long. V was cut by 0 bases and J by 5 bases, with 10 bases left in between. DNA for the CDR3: TGTGCCACCAGTGATTTGGAAGGGTCCGACAATGAGCAGTTCTTC. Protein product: CATSDLEGSDNEQFF.

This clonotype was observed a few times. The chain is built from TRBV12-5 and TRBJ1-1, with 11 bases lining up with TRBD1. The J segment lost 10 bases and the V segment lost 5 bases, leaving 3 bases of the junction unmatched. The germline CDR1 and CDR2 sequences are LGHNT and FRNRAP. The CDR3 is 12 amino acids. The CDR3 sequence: CASGLDRGRAFF. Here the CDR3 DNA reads TGTGCTAGTGGTCTGGACAGGGGGCGAGCTTTCTTT.

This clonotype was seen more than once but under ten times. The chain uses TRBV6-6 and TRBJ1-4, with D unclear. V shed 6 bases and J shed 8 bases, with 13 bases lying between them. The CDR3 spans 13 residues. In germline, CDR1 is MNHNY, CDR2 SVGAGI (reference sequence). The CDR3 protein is CASRPPAGEKLFF. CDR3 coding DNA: TGTGCCAGCAGGCCTCCTGCGGGCGAAAAACTGTTTTTT.

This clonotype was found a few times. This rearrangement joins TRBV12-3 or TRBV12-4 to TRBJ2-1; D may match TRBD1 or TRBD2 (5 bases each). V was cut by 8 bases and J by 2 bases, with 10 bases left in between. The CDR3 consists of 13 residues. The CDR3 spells CASGTSPYNEQFF. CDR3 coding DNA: TGTGCCAGCGGGACGTCCCCCTACAATGAGCAGTTCTTC.

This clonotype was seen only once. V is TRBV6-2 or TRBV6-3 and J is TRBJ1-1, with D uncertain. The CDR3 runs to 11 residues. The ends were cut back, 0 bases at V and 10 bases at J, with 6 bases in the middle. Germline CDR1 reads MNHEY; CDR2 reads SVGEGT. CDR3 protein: CASSYSLGAFF. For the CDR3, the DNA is TGTGCCAGCAGTTACTCGCTAGGAGCTTTCTTT.

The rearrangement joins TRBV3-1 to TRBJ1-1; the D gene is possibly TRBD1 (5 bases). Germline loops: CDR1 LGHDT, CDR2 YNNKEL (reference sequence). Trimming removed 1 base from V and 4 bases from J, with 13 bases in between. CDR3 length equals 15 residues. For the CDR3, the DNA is TGTGCCAGCAGCCAAGGGACAACCCCGCGCACTGAAGCTTTCTTT. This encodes CASSQGTTPRTEAFF.

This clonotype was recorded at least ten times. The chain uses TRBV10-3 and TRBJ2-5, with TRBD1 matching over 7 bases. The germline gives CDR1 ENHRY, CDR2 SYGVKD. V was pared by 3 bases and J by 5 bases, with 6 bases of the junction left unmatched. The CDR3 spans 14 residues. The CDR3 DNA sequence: TGTGCCATCAGTGATGGGACAGCAGGGGAGACCCAGTACTTC. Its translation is CAISDGTAGETQYF.